This T cell receptor (beta chain) was captured in a study of shared clonotypes between healthy human individuals. Study-level information: Per donor, CD8 memory used one plate, CD8 naive used two, CD4 memory used three and CD4 naive used three.

Some clones are missing from TCRdb's copy, which holds only in-frame ones; the method was immunoSEQ multiplex PCR. This repertoire shows 630,000 or so clones, more than 95% found once; its top ten account for 0.3%. The CDR3 has 14 residues. The V end lost 5 bases, the J end lost 5 bases, and 16 bases lay between the germline ends. Germline V gene data show CDR1 as LNHNV and CDR2 as YYDKDF (reference sequence). CD45RO-negative, CCR7-positively selected cells formed the naive CD8 fraction, excluding terminally differentiated effector memory CD45RA+ cells. The genes are TRBV15 and TRBJ2-7; maybe TRBD1 (6 bases). Source material: naive CD8+ T cells sorted from blood. The source is a man aged 25-40 years in good health. CDR3 in amino acids: CATSLQWKGDEQYF. The CDR3 bases are TGTGCCACCAGCCTCCAATGGAAGGGGGACGAGCAGTACTTC.